This TCR beta chain was documented in a study of blood T cell repertoires in COVID-19. CDR1 SGHVS and CDR2 FQNEAQ come from the germline V gene. J was trimmed by 4 bases and V by 1 base; bases with no gene match: 4. CDR3 length: 15 amino acids. TCRdb's copy holds only in-frame clones and misses some; the assay was immunoSEQ multiplex PCR. The sample holds 300,000 to 450,000 clones; around 90% are singletons and the top ten take less than 3.5%. The source is a woman in her twenties or thirties with COVID-19, enrolled during active disease. The chain has TRBV7-8 and TRBJ2-5, with 9 bases aligning to TRBD2. The sequenced material came from peripheral blood. The CDR3 nucleotides are TGTGCCAGCAGCTTAGTCCCGGGACTAGCAGAGACCCAGTACTTC. Residues: CASSLVPGLAETQYF.